This T cell receptor beta chain was retrieved from a study of cytomegalovirus exposure and HLA in healthy donors. Primers for the PCR totalled 60 Vbeta and 13 Jbeta. The data were produced by immunoSEQ multiplex PCR, yet TCRdb's version contains in-frame clones alone and is incomplete. The table has about 110,000 clones, 70% to 80% seen once. Trimming shortened V by 6 bases and J by 0 bases, and 12 bases separated the two germline ends. The CDR3 extends over 14 amino acids. Germline CDR1 is LNHNV and CDR2 is YYDKDF (reference sequence). Overall study results and limits: A prior analysis recorded that most TCR beta V segments were productive about 87% or about 30% of the time. Presence/absence analyses assumed roughly uniform sequencing depth across donors. TCR beta chains numbering approximately 150 were designated cytomegalovirus-associated. Confirmation was obtained in vitro that three CMV-associated chains are specific for CMV antigens.

On this clone: Antigen: not known.

The V call is TRBV15, the J call TRBJ2-7; TRBD1 might be the D (6 bases). The sequence derives from a woman in her twenties or thirties in good health and CMV-seropositive. The sequencing input was PBMCs. The CDR3 region is CATSKQGYSYEQYF. The CDR3 DNA reads TGTGCCACCAGTAAACAGGGCTACTCCTACGAGCAGTACTTC.